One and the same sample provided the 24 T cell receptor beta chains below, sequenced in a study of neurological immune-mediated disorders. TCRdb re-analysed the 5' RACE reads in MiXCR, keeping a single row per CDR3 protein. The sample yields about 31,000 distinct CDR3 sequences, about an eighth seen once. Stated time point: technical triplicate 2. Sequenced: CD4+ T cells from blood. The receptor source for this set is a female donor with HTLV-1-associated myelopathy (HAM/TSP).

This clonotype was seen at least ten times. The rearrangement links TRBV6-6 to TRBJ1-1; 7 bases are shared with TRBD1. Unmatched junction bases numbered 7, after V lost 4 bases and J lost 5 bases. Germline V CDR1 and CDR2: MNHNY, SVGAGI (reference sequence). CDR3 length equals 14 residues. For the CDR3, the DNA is TGTGCCAGCAGTTCCTTCGACAGGGAAACTGAAGCTTTCTTT. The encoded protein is CASSSFDRETEAFF.

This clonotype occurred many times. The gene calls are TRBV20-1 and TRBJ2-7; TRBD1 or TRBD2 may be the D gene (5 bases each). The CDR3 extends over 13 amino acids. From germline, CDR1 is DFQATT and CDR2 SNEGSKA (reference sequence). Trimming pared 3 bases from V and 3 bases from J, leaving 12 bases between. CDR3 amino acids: CSASLQGRYEQYF. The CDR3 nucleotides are TGCAGTGCTAGCCTCCAGGGACGCTACGAGCAGTACTTC.

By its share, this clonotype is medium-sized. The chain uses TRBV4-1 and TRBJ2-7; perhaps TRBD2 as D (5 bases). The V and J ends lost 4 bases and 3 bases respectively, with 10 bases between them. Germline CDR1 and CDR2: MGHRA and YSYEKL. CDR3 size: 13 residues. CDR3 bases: TGCGCCAGCAGCCGCGGGCCGGACTACGAGCAGTACTTC. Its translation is CASSRGPDYEQYF.

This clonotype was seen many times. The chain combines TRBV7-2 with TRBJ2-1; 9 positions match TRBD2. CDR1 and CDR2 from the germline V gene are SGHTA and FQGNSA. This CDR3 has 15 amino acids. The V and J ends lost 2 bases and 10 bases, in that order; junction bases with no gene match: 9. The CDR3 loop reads CASSLMGGGDREQFF. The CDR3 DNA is TGTGCCAGCAGCTTAATGGGCGGGGGGGACCGGGAGCAGTTCTTC.

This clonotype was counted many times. The CDR3 region is CSVVSGTRTLEQFF. The CDR3 bases are TGCAGTGTAGTAAGCGGGACTAGGACACTGGAGCAGTTCTTC. The chain couples TRBV20-1 to TRBJ2-1, with 8 bases aligning to TRBD2. The V and J ends lost 7 bases and 10 bases, in that order; junction bases with no gene match: 15. The germline V gene has CDR1 DFQATT and CDR2 SNEGSKA (reference sequence). This CDR3 region has 14 residues.

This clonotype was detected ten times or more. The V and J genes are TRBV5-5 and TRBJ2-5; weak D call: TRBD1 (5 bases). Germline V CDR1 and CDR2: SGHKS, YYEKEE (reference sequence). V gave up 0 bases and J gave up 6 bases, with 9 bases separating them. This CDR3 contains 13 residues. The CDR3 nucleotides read TGTGCCAGCAGCTTGGAATGGGGCCAGACCCAGTACTTC. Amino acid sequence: CASSLEWGQTQYF. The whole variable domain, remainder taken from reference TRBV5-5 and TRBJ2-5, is DAGVTQSPTHLIKTRGQQVTLRCSPISGHKSVSWYQQVLGQGPQFIFQYYEKEERGRGNFPDRFSARQFPNYSSELNVNALLLGDSALYLCASSLEWGQTQYFGPGTRLLVL.

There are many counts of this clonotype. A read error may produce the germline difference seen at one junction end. CDR3 sequence reads: CAGSGSGSNEKLFF. CDR3 coding DNA: TGCGCCGGCAGCGGGTCAGGGTCTAATGAAAAACTGTTTTTT. The V call is TRBV5-1, the J call TRBJ1-4; D may be TRBD1 (5 bases). The length of the CDR3 is 14 residues. The germline gives CDR1 SGHRS, CDR2 YFSETQ.

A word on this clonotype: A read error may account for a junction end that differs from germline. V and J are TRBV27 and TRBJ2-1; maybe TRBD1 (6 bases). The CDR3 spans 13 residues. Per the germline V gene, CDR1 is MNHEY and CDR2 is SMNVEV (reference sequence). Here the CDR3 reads CVSSRNSGTPQFF. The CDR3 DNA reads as TGTGTCAGCAGCCGAAACTCCGGGACACCCCAGTTCTTC.

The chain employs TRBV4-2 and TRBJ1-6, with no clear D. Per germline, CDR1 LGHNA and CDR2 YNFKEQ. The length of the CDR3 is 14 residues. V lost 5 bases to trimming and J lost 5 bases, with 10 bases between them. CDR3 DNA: TGTGCCAGCAGCTACTATAGGAATAATTCACCCCTCCACTTT. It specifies CASSYYRNNSPLHF.

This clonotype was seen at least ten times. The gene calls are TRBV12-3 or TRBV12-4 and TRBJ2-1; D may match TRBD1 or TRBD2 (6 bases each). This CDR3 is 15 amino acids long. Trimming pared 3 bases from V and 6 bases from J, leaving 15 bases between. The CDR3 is CASSLFRGGSNEQFF. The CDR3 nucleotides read TGTGCCAGCAGTTTGTTCAGGGGAGGAAGCAATGAGCAGTTCTTC.

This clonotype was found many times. For the CDR3, the DNA is TGTGCCAGTAGCTTGTGGGGACAAGAGACCCAGTACTTC. The encoded protein is CASSLWGQETQYF. The V and J genes are TRBV12-3 or TRBV12-4 and TRBJ2-5; unclear D gene. The CDR3 is 13 amino acids. With 9 bases removed from V and 2 bases from J, the gap between germline ends came to 13 bases.

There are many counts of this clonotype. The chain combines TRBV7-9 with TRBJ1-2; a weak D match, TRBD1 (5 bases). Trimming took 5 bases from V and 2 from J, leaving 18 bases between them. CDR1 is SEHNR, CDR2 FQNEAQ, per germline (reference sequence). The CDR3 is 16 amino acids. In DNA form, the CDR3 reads TGTGCCAGCAGCGACCCAAGGACAAAGAGGAACTATGGCTACACCTTC. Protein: CASSDPRTKRNYGYTF.

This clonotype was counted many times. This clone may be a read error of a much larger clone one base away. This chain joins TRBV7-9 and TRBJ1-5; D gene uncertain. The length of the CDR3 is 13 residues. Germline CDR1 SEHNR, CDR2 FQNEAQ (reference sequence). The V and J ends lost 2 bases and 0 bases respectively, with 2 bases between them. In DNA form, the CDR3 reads TGTGCCAGCAGCTTACATAGCAATCAGCCCCAGCATTTT. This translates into CASSLHSNQPQHF.

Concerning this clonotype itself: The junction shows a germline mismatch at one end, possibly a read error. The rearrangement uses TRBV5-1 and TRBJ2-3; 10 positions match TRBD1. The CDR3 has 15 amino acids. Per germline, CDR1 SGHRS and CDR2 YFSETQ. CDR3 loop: CASSLRDRGTDTRYF. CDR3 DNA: TGTGCCAGCAGCCTCCGGGACAGGGGCACAGATACGCGGTATTTT.

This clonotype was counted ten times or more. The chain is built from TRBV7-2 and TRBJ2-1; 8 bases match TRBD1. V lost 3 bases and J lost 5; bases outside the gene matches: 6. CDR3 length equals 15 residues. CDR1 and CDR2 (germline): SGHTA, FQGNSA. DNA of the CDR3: TGTGCCAGCAGCTTTTCGACAGGGGACCACAATGAGCAGTTCTTC. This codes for CASSFSTGDHNEQFF.

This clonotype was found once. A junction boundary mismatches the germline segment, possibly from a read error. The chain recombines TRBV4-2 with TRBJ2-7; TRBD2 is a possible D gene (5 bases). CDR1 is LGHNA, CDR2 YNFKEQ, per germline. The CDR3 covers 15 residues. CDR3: CVSSQDVTSGYEQYF. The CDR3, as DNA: TGTGTCAGCAGCCAAGATGTAACTAGTGGCTACGAGCAGTACTTC.

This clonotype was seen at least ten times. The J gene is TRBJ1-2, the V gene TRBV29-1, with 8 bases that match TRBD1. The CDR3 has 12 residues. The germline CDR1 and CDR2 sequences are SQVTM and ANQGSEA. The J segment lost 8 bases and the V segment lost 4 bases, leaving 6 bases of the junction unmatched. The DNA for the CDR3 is TGCAGCGTTGGGGGACAGGAAAGGGGCTACACCTTC. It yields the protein CSVGGQERGYTF.

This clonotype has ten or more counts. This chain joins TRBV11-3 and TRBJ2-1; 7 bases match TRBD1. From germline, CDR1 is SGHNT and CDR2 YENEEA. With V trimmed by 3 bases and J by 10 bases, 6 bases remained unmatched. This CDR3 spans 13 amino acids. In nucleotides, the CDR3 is TGTGCCAGCAGCTTGGCCGGGACAGACGAGCAGTTCTTC. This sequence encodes CASSLAGTDEQFF.

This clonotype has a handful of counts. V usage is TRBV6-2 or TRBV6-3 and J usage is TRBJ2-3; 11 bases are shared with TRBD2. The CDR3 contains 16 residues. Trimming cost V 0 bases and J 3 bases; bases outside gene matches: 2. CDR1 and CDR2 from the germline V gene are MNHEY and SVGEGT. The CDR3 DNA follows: TGTGCCAGCAGTTACTCGTCTAGCGGGGGGACAGATACGCAGTATTTT. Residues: CASSYSSSGGTDTQYF.

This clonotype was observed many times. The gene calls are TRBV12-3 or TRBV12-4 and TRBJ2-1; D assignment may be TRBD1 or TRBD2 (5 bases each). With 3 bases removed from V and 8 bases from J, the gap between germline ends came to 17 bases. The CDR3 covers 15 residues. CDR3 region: CASSLARVRDDEQFF. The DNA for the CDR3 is TGTGCCAGCAGTTTGGCCCGGGTCCGGGACGATGAGCAGTTCTTC.

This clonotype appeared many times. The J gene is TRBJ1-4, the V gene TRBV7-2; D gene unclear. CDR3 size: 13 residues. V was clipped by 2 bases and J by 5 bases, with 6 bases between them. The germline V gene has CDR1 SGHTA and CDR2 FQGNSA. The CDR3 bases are TGTGCCAGCAGCTTAAACGGCAATGAAAAACTGTTTTTT. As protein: CASSLNGNEKLFF.

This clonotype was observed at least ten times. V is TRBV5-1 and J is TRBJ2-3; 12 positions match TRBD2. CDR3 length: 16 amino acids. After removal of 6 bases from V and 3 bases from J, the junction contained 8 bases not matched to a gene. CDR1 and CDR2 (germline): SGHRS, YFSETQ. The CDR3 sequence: CASTAGTSGGTDTQYF. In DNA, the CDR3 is TGCGCCAGCACCGCGGGAACTAGCGGGGGGACAGATACGCAGTATTTT. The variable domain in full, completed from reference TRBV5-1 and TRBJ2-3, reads KAGVTQTPRYLIKTRGQQVTLSCSPISGHRSVSWYQQTPGQGLQFLFEYFSETQRNKGNFPGRFSGRQFSNSRSEMNVSTLELGDSALYLCASTAGTSGGTDTQYFGPGTRLTVL.

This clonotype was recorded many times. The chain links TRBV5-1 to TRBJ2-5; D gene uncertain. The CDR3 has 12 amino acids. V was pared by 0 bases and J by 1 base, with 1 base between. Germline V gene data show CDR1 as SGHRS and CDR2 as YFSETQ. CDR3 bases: TGCGCCAGCAGCTTGGGCCAAGAGACCCAGTACTTC. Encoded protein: CASSLGQETQYF.

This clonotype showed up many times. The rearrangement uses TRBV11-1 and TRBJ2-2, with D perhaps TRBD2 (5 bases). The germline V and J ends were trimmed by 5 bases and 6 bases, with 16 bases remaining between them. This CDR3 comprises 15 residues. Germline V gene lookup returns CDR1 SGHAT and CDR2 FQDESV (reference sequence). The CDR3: CASSRNRDHAGELFF. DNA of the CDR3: TGTGCCAGCAGCCGGAACCGGGATCACGCCGGGGAGCTGTTTTTT.